These 32 T cell receptor beta chains share one sample of origin, sequenced in a study of molecular identifiers for immune sequencing clone quantification (dated by TCRdb to the late 2010s). Library construction relied on PCR. TCRdb shows the sequencer as NextSeq 500. TCRdb took the public reads, trimmed them with fastp at Q25, ran MiXCR for clone calling and kept in-frame beta chains. Rows with one shared CDR3 protein collapse into an entry with the most common genes and DNA. For this sample the table gives approximately 630,000 distinct CDR3 sequences, of which roughly 27% were detected only once. The ten top clones hold about 0.84% of the sample. Material for sequencing was naive CD8+ T cells from blood, with Jurkat cell RNA spiked in. The sample's cell subset or site, from its label and the paper: FACS-sorted CD8+CD4-CCR7+CD45RA+ naive T cells. All receptors come from a human donor in good health. Some libraries in this study had Jurkat cell RNA spiked in.

This clonotype was seen only a few times. The chain is built from TRBV4-1 and TRBJ2-2; 9 bases are a match to TRBD1. This CDR3 comprises 17 residues. In germline, CDR1 is MGHRA, CDR2 YSYEKL. V gave up 0 bases and J gave up 6 bases; unmatched junction bases: 8. The CDR3 nucleotides read TGCGCCAGCAGCCAAGAGTCCCGGGACAGGGTGGCCGGGGAGCTGTTTTTT. It codes for CASSQESRDRVAGELFF.

This clonotype was recorded at least ten times. The chain recombines TRBV10-3 with TRBJ1-1; no definite D call. This CDR3 region has 12 residues. Between the trimmed V and J ends, which lost 6 bases and 1 base, there was a span of 6 bases. Germline V gives CDR1 ENHRY, CDR2 SYGVKD. The CDR3 bases are TGTGCCATCAGCGGGGAGAACACTGAAGCTTTCTTT. Amino acids: CAISGENTEAFF.

As to this clonotype: With a much larger clone just one base away, this may be a read error. Because it lacks the conserved phenylalanine or tryptophan at the end, this CDR3 is likely a read error. The J gene is TRBJ2-6, the V gene TRBV3-1; 8 bases fit TRBD1. The CDR3 is 18 amino acids. In germline, CDR1 is LGHDT, CDR2 YNNKEL (reference sequence). After removal of 1 base from V and 0 bases from J, the junction contained 5 bases not matched to a gene. DNA of the CDR3: TGTGCCAGCAGCCAAGGGACAGGGATAACCTCTGGGGCCAACGTCCTGACTATC. It translates to CASSQGTGITSGANVLTI.

This clonotype showed up many times. V and J are TRBV6-1 and TRBJ1-3; 8 positions match TRBD1. CDR1 is MNHNS and CDR2 is SASEGT in the germline V gene. CDR3 length: 16 residues. After removal of 4 bases from V and 0 bases from J, the junction contained 5 bases not matched to a gene. The CDR3 sequence: CASSGTTGGSGNTIYF. CDR3 in DNA: TGTGCCAGCAGTGGGACTACAGGGGGCTCTGGAAACACCATATATTTT.

This clonotype has just a few counts. The junction shows a germline mismatch at one end, possibly a read error. The chain recombines TRBV12-3 or TRBV12-4 with TRBJ1-1, with 11 bases that match TRBD1. The CDR3 has 17 amino acids. CDR3 protein: CASSSGSGTGGVGEASF. The CDR3 DNA is TGTGCCAGCAGTTCGGGTTCCGGGACAGGGGGGGTCGGTGAAGCTTCCTTT.

As regards this clonotype: A much larger clone differs from this one at a single base, so this may be a read error. The CDR3 loop is CASSDGGQGAPETQYF. In DNA form, the CDR3 reads TGTGCCAGCAGTGACGGTGGACAGGGGGCCCCAGAGACCCAGTACTTC. The rearrangement links TRBV6-1 to TRBJ2-5; 11 bases are shared with TRBD1. Germline-derived CDR1 and CDR2 are MNHNS and SASEGT. Unmatched junction bases numbered 7, after V lost 3 bases and J lost 4 bases. There are 16 residues in the CDR3.

The V and J genes are TRBV28 and TRBJ2-7; weak D call: TRBD2 (6 bases). Germline CDR1 MDHEN, CDR2 SYDVKM. The V end was cut by 7 bases, the J end by 0 bases, with 16 bases between. The CDR3 length is 15 residues. The CDR3 protein is CASTSSGLSSYEQYF. The CDR3 DNA follows: TGTGCCAGCACCTCAAGCGGGCTGAGCTCCTACGAGCAGTACTTC. Combining the CDR3 with reference TRBV28 and TRBJ2-7 gives the whole variable domain DVKVTQSSRYLVKRTGEKVFLECVQDMDHENMFWYRQDPGLGLRLIYFSYDVKMKEKGDIPEGYSVSREKKERFSLILESASTNQTSMYLCASTSSGLSSYEQYFGPGTRLTVT.

Comments on this clonotype: The junction does not match germline at one end; this may be a read error. V is TRBV27 and J is TRBJ2-7; 7 bases are shared with TRBD2. There are 15 residues in the CDR3. CDR1 and CDR2 (germline): MNHEY, SMNVEV (reference sequence). Here the CDR3 reads CASSSQTSSSYEPYF. CDR3 in DNA: TGTGCCAGCAGTTCCCAGACTAGCAGCTCCTACGAGCCGTACTTC.

The chain is built from TRBV25-1 and TRBJ2-7; 7 nucleotides align to TRBD2. J gave up 2 bases and V 5 bases, and 6 bases lay outside the gene matches. Germline V CDR1 and CDR2: MGHDK, SYGVNS. The CDR3 consists of 14 residues. The CDR3 DNA reads TGTGCCAGCAGTCACCGGGACTATGCCTACGAGCAGTACTTC. This translates into CASSHRDYAYEQYF.

This clonotype was observed a handful of times. The V call is TRBV6-2 or TRBV6-3, the J call TRBJ1-5; no reliable D call. The CDR3 extends over 14 amino acids. Trimming pared 6 bases from V and 4 bases from J, leaving 13 bases between. The germline V gene has CDR1 MNHEY and CDR2 SVGEGT. The CDR3 loop reads CASSSIFGNQPQHF. As DNA, the CDR3 is TGTGCCAGCAGCTCCATTTTCGGGAATCAGCCCCAGCATTTT.

A remark on this clonotype: This may come from a read error, since a much larger clone is one base off. The chain joins TRBV13 to TRBJ2-7; possible D gene TRBD1, 6 bases. Per the germline V gene, CDR1 is PRHDT and CDR2 is FYEKMQ (reference sequence). The CDR3 spans 13 residues. Trimming took 4 bases from V and 12 from J, leaving 19 bases between them. The CDR3 DNA sequence: TGTGCCAGCAGCTCCGGGACAATGGTAGGGCTGTACTTC. The encoded protein is CASSSGTMVGLYF.

As concerns this clonotype: This could be a read error, since a much larger clone is one nucleotide away. The chain uses TRBV29-1 and TRBJ2-5, with D uncertain. Germline V gene lookup returns CDR1 SQVTM and CDR2 ANQGSEA. This CDR3 spans 11 amino acids. V lost 0 bases to trimming and J lost 7 bases, with 6 bases between them. The CDR3 spells CSVEDRGTQYF. The CDR3 nucleotides read TGCAGCGTTGAAGATAGAGGGACCCAGTACTTC.

In its sample, this clonotype was seen many times. This chain connects TRBV28 to TRBJ2-6; either TRBD1 or TRBD2 may supply D (5 bases each). This CDR3 spans 17 amino acids. Germline lookup yields CDR1 MDHEN and CDR2 SYDVKM. The V and J ends lost 6 bases and 0 bases respectively, with 15 bases between them. Written as DNA, the CDR3 is TGTGCCAGCAGGAAGGGGACCCCCTACTCTGGGGCCAACGTCCTGACTTTC. Its protein product is CASRKGTPYSGANVLTF.

As concerns this clonotype: One end of the junction is discordant with germline, which a read error may explain. CDR3 sequence reads: CSARGARSSYEQYF. In nucleotides, the CDR3 is TGCAGTGCGAGAGGGGCCAGGAGCTCCTACGAGCAGTACTTC. This rearrangement joins TRBV20-1 to TRBJ2-7; D may correspond to TRBD1 or TRBD2 (5 bases each). The CDR3 is made up of 14 amino acids. Germline CDR1 is DFQATT and CDR2 is SNEGSKA (reference sequence).

This clonotype appeared a few times. The genes are TRBV5-6 and TRBJ1-3; 8 bases map to TRBD1. Germline V gene data show CDR1 as SGHDT and CDR2 as YYEEEE. The CDR3 extends over 16 amino acids. V shed 4 bases, J shed 6 bases, and the junction held 12 bases outside the gene matches. The CDR3 region has the DNA TGTGCCAGCAGCCACGGGACAGGCCACGTACAAAACACCATATATTTT. It specifies CASSHGTGHVQNTIYF. Together with reference TRBV5-6 and TRBJ1-3, the CDR3 gives the full variable domain: DAGVTQSPTHLIKTRGQQVTLRCSPKSGHDTVSWYQQALGQGPQFIFQYYEEEERQRGNFPDRFSGHQFPNYSSELNVNALLLGDSALYLCASSHGTGHVQNTIYFGEGSWLTVV.

A word on this clonotype: A clone one base away is much larger, so this may be a read error. The chain recombines TRBV20-1 with TRBJ2-3; D ambiguous. Trimming took off 0 bases at V and 8 bases at J, with 18 bases between the two ends. This CDR3 is 15 amino acids long. Germline V gene lookup returns CDR1 DFQATT and CDR2 SNEGSKA (reference sequence). This CDR3 reads CSAREPAAVSATQYF. In nucleotides, the CDR3 is TGCAGTGCTAGAGAACCGGCGGCAGTCTCAGCTACGCAGTATTTT.

V usage is TRBV1 and J usage is TRBJ2-3. TRBV1 is classified as a pseudogene. This CDR3 comprises 18 residues. The CDR3 region has the DNA TGCACCAGCAGCCAAGATCCACCTTGGCTTCCTAGCACAGATACGCAGTATTTT. Translation: CTSSQDPPWLPSTDTQYF.

Many counts were recorded for this clonotype. The J gene is TRBJ1-1, the V gene TRBV7-9, with D maybe TRBD1 (6 bases). Germline loops: CDR1 SEHNR, CDR2 FQNEAQ (reference sequence). The V end lost 1 base, the J end lost 1 base, and 10 bases lay between the germline ends. This CDR3 contains 15 residues. CDR3 sequence: CASSLEQGPNTEAFF. CDR3 nucleotide sequence: TGTGCCAGCAGCTTAGAACAGGGACCGAACACTGAAGCTTTCTTT.

This clonotype occurred once. With a much larger clone just one base away, this may be a read error. This sequence joins TRBV6-2 or TRBV6-3 and TRBJ2-7; weak D call: TRBD1 (5 bases). CDR1 and CDR2 from the germline V gene are MNHEY and SVGEGT. V was pared by 10 bases and J by 5 bases, with 15 bases between. This CDR3 region has 12 residues. The CDR3 region has the DNA TGTGCCAACAACCAGGGTCCCGACGAGCAGTACTTC. This sequence encodes CANNQGPDEQYF.

This clonotype was detected many times. The chain combines TRBV19 with TRBJ2-7; 14 bases are a match to TRBD2. CDR3 length: 15 amino acids. V shed 6 bases and J 2 bases; nucleotides not matched to a gene: 3. Germline V gives CDR1 LNHDA, CDR2 SQIVND (reference sequence). The CDR3 sequence is CASSRTSGRPYEQYF. The CDR3 DNA reads as TGTGCCAGTAGCCGGACTAGCGGGAGGCCCTACGAGCAGTACTTC.

Of note for this clonotype: This could be a read error, since a much larger clone is one nucleotide away. V usage is TRBV5-1 and J usage is TRBJ2-7; D might be TRBD1 or TRBD2, each matching 5 bases. Trimming cost V 7 bases and J 3 bases, with 14 bases left between them. From germline, CDR1 is SGHRS and CDR2 YFSETQ. This CDR3 has 13 residues. CDR3 nucleotide sequence: TGCGCCAGCGGATACGGGACGGACTACGAGCAGTACTTC. Translation: CASGYGTDYEQYF.

The chain carries TRBV3-1 and TRBJ1-6; weak D call: TRBD1 (5 bases). Germline V gives CDR1 LGHDT, CDR2 YNNKEL (reference sequence). V shed 1 base and J shed 4 bases, with 14 bases lying between them. CDR3 length equals 17 residues. CDR3 sequence: CASSQVFWGSYNSPLHF. The CDR3 coding sequence is TGTGCCAGCAGCCAAGTCTTCTGGGGCTCTTATAATTCACCCCTCCACTTT. The full variable domain, its missing parts supplied by reference TRBV3-1 and TRBJ1-6, is DTAVSQTPKYLVTQMGNDKSIKCEQNLGHDTMYWYKQDSKKFLKIMFSYNNKELIINETVPNRFSPKSPDKAHLNLHINSLELGDSAVYFCASSQVFWGSYNSPLHFGNGTRLTVT.

This clonotype has a handful of counts. The gene calls are TRBV27 and TRBJ1-1, with D unresolved. The CDR3 runs 13 residues. Germline V CDR1 and CDR2: MNHEY, SMNVEV (reference sequence). Trimming left V 3 bases short and J 11 bases short, with 16 bases between. CDR3 nucleotide sequence: TGTGCCAGCAGTTTTGGACCGAGCACGGTTGCTTTCTTT. It translates to CASSFGPSTVAFF.

In this sample, this clonotype turned up a few times. V and J are TRBV6-5 and TRBJ2-7, with D unresolved. Trimming pared 6 bases from V and 2 bases from J, leaving 14 bases between. The CDR3 sequence is 14 residues long. CDR1 and CDR2 (germline): MNHEY, SVGAGI. This chain's CDR3 is CASRLKGNPYEQYF. The CDR3 nucleotides read TGTGCCAGCAGATTAAAGGGAAACCCCTACGAGCAGTACTTC.

V gene TRBV6-5 combines with J gene TRBJ1-2; 9 bases agree with TRBD1. The ends lost 6 bases at V and 3 bases at J; junction bases unmatched: 5. The CDR3 length is 14 residues. Germline V gives CDR1 MNHEY, CDR2 SVGAGI. The CDR3: CASRGTGFHYGYTF. Written as DNA, the CDR3 is TGTGCCAGCAGAGGGACAGGGTTTCACTATGGCTACACCTTC.

This clonotype was counted at least ten times. The V and J genes are TRBV4-3 and TRBJ1-1; possible D gene TRBD1, 6 bases. Trimming shortened V by 3 bases and J by 7 bases, and 21 bases separated the two germline ends. Germline V gene lookup returns CDR1 LGHNA and CDR2 YSLEER. This CDR3 has 16 amino acids. The CDR3: CASSHFRGDRIFEAFF. For the CDR3, the DNA is TGCGCCAGCAGCCACTTTCGAGGTGACAGGATCTTTGAAGCTTTCTTT.

The chain is built from TRBV11-2 and TRBJ2-7; tentative D call: TRBD2 (7 bases). Germline V gives CDR1 SGHAT, CDR2 FQNNGV. The CDR3 runs to 17 residues. V lost 0 bases, J lost 4 bases, and 19 bases lay in between. The chain's CDR3 is CASSLDTGGEEGYEQYF. CDR3 sequence (DNA): TGTGCCAGCAGCTTAGATACGGGGGGCGAAGAAGGTTACGAGCAGTACTTC.

The sample holds a few counts of this clonotype. The V call is TRBV12-3 or TRBV12-4, the J call TRBJ2-5, with D hard to call. Trimming pared 6 bases from V and 4 bases from J, leaving 15 bases between. This CDR3 is 14 amino acids long. CDR3 coding DNA: TGTGCCAGCAGCTCGGCTGCCGCGCGAGAGACCCAGTACTTC. Its translation is CASSSAAARETQYF.

This clonotype was recorded at least ten times. The chain couples TRBV27 to TRBJ2-4; 13 bases fit TRBD2. Per the germline V gene, CDR1 is MNHEY and CDR2 is SMNVEV (reference sequence). The CDR3 sequence is 16 residues long. The J segment lost 12 bases and the V segment lost 2 bases, leaving 10 bases of the junction unmatched. CDR3 amino acids: CASSLGPPGLAGSQYF. CDR3 DNA sequence: TGTGCCAGCAGTTTAGGACCGCCGGGACTAGCGGGGAGTCAGTACTTC.

Comments on this clonotype: This may come from a read error, since a much larger clone is one base off. The rearrangement links TRBV14 to TRBJ2-5; D is unresolved. The CDR3 runs 13 residues. V dropped 0 bases and J dropped 7 bases, with 9 bases sitting between them. The germline CDR1 and CDR2 sequences are SGHDN and FVKESK. CDR3 sequence (DNA): TGTGCCAGCAGCCAAGATTGGGCGGTGACCCAGTACTTC. As protein: CASSQDWAVTQYF.

This clonotype was counted many times. This rearrangement joins TRBV29-1 to TRBJ2-3, with unresolved D. Germline lookup yields CDR1 SQVTM and CDR2 ANQGSEA. V dropped 3 bases and J dropped 6 bases, with 10 bases sitting between them. This CDR3 contains 12 residues. CDR3 DNA sequence: TGCAGCGTTGATGGGCTTAACGATACGCAGTATTTT. Protein sequence: CSVDGLNDTQYF.

The chain recombines TRBV4-3 with TRBJ2-1, with D maybe TRBD1 (6 bases). This CDR3 spans 14 amino acids. Germline lookup yields CDR1 LGHNA and CDR2 YSLEER. V was trimmed by 0 bases and J by 8 bases, leaving 11 bases between them. The CDR3 DNA reads as TGCGCCAGCAGCCAAGATGACAGGCTGGATGAGCAGTTCTTC. Amino acid sequence: CASSQDDRLDEQFF.